Sequencing of this T cell receptor (beta chain) was carried out in a study of T cell responses to AZD1222 COVID-19 vaccine. The CDR3 is made up of 14 amino acids. Germline values: CDR1 SGHTA, CDR2 FQGNSA. Unmatched junction bases numbered 0, after V lost 0 bases and J lost 9 bases. Overall study results and limits: The CD4 TCRs associated with vaccination extended across spike and predominated at 160-218 and 743-854. Just six AZD1222 recipients were seropositive at baseline.

The repertoire was sequenced with immunoSEQ multiplex PCR; TCRdb's copy has only in-frame clones and lacks some. The sample gives some 66,000 clones, nearly 90% of which show up once; about 28% is in the top ten. Worth noting for this clone: The antigen remains unidentified.

The specimen comprised peripheral blood, sampled 28 days after the second AZD1222 dose. V and J are TRBV7-2 and TRBJ2-1, with 12 bases aligning to TRBD2. The receptor's source is an adult who received the AZD1222 COVID-19 vaccine. The CDR3 region has the DNA TGTGCCAGCAGCTTAGCGGGACTAGCGGGTGAGCAGTTCTTC. This codes for CASSLAGLAGEQFF. The complete variable domain, with remaining parts taken from reference TRBV7-2 and TRBJ2-1, reads GAGVSQSPSNKVTEKGKDVELRCDPISGHTALYWYRQSLGQGLEFLIYFQGNSAPDKSGLPSDRFSAERTGGSVSTLTIQRTQQEDSAVYLCASSLAGLAGEQFFGPGTRLTVL.